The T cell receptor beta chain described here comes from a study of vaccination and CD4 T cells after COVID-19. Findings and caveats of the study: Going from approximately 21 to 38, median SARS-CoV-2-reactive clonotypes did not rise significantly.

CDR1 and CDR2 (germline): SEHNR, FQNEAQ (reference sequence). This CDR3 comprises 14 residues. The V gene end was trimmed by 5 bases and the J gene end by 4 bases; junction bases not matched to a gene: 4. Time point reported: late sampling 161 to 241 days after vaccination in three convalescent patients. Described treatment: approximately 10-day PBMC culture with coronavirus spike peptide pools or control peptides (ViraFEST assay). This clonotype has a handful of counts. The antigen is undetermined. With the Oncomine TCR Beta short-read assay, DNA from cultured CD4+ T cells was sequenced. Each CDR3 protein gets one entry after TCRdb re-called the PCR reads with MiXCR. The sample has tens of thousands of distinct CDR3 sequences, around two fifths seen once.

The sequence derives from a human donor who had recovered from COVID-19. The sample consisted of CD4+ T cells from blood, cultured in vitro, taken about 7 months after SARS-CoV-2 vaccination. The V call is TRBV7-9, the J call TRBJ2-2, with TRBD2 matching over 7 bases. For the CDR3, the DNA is TGTGCCAGCAGCCGCAGGGAGGGCACCGGGGAGCTGTTTTTT. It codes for CASSRREGTGELFF.